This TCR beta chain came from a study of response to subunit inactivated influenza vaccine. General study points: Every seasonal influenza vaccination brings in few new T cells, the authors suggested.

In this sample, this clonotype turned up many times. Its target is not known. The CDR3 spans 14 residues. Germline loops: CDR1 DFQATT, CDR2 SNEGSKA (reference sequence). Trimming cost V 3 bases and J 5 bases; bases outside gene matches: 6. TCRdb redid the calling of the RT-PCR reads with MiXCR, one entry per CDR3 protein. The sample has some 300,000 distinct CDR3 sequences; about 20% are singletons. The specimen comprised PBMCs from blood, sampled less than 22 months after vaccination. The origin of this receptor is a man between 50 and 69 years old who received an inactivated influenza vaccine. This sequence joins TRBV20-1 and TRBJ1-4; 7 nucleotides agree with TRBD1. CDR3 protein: CSASRQGRNEKLFF. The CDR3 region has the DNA TGCAGTGCTAGCCGACAGGGACGGAATGAAAAACTGTTTTTT.